This T cell receptor beta chain derives from a study of cytomegalovirus exposure and HLA in healthy donors. Overall study findings and caveats: Using the classifier, cytomegalovirus status was reportedly diagnosed with high specificity and sensitivity. Later analysis associated a missense DCLRE1C variant with TCR beta V- and J-gene trimming.

The PCR contained 60 Vbeta and 13 Jbeta primers. In the study's own analysis: Tens of millions of unique TCR beta chains, roughly 11 million shared, were counted in a later analysis. The method was immunoSEQ multiplex PCR; TCRdb's version includes in-frame clones alone and lacks a portion of them. The DNA gave D and trimming, while V, J and clone size come from that table. The sample has about 250,000 clones, about nine tenths seen once; the top ten hold roughly 1.5%. Germline lookup yields CDR1 MNHEY and CDR2 SMNVEV (reference sequence). After removal of 5 bases from V and 1 base from J, the junction contained 5 bases not matched to a gene. The CDR3 runs to 15 residues. Donors consisted of healthy bone marrow donors. On this clone: Its antigen remains unknown.

V and J are TRBV27 and TRBJ1-5, with 7 positions matching TRBD1. The TCR comes from a girl aged 2 to 9 in good health and CMV-seronegative. The sequenced sample was PBMCs. The CDR3 is CASSLTGMSNQPQHF. The CDR3 DNA reads as TGTGCCAGCAGTCTGACAGGGATGAGCAATCAGCCCCAGCATTTT.